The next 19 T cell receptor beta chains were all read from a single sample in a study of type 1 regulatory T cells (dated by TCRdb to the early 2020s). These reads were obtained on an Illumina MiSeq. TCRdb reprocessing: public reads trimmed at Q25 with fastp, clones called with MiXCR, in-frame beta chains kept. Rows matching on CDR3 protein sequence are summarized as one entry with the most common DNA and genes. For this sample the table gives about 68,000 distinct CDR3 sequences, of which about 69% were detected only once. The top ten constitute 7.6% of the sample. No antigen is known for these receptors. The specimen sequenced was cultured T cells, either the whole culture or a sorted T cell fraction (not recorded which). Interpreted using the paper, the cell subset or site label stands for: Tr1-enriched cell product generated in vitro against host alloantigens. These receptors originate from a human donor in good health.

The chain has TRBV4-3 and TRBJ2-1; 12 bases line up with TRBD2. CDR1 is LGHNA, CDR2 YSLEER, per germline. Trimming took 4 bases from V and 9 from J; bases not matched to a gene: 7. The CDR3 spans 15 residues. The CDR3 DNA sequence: TGCGCCAGCAGCCCCGGGACTAGCGGGCTCCGTGAGCAGTTCTTC. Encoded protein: CASSPGTSGLREQFF.

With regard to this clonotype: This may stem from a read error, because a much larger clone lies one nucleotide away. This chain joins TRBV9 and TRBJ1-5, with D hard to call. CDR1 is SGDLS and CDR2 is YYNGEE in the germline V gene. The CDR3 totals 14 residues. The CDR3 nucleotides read TGTGACAGCAGCGTGGGCAACACTAATCAGCCCCAGCATTTT. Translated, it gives CDSSVGNTNQPQHF.

Here the CDR3 reads CSTGGGEGFAQYF. The CDR3 region has the DNA TGCAGCACTGGAGGCGGGGAAGGCTTCGCGCAGTATTTT. The J gene is TRBJ2-3, the V gene TRBV29-1; TRBD2 might be the D (6 bases). The CDR3 totals 13 residues. Germline lookup yields CDR1 SQVTM and CDR2 ANQGSEA. V lost 8 bases, J lost 10 bases, and 22 bases lay in between.

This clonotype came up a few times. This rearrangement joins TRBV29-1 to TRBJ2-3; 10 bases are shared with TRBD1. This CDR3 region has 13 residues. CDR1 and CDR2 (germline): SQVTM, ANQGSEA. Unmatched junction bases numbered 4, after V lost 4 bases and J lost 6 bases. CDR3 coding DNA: TGCAGCGTTGTGCGACAGGGGGCGGATACGCAGTATTTT. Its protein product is CSVVRQGADTQYF.

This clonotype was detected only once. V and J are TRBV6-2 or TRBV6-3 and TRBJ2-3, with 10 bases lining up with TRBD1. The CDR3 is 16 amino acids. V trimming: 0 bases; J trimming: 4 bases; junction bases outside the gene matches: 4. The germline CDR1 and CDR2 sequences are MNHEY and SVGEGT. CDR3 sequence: CASSYSRTGGADTQYF. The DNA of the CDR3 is TGTGCCAGCAGTTACTCTCGGACAGGGGGAGCAGATACGCAGTATTTT.

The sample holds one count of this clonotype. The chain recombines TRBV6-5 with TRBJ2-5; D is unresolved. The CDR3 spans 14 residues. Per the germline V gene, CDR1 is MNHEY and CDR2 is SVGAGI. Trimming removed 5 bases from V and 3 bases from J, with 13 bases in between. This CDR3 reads CASSKNSYKETQYF. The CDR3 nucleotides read TGTGCCAGCAGTAAAAACAGCTATAAAGAGACCCAGTACTTC.

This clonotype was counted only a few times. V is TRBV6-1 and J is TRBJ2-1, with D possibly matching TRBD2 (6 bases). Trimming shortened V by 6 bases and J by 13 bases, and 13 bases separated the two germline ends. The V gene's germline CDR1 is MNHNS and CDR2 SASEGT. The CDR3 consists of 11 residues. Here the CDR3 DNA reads TGTGCCAGCAGAGATCTAGCGCGACAGTTCTTC. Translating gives CASRDLARQFF.

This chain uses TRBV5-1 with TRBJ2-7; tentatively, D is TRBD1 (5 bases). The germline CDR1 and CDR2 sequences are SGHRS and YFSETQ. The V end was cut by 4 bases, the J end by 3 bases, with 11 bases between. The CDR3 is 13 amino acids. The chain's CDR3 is CASSADSFYEQYF. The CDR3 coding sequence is TGCGCCAGCAGCGCCGACAGTTTCTACGAGCAGTACTTC.

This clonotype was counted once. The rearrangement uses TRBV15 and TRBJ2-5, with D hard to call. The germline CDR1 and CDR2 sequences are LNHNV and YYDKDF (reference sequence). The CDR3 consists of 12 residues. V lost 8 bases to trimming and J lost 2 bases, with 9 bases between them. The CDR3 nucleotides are TGTGCCACCGAAAGTCGGCAAGAGACCCAGTACTTC. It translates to CATESRQETQYF.

CDR3 DNA: TGCGCCAGCAGCGTGGGGACAGCAGAAGAGCAGTACTTC. The encoded protein is CASSVGTAEEQYF. The genes are TRBV5-1 and TRBJ2-7, with 7 positions matching TRBD1. The junction had 8 bases not matched to a gene; V was cut back by 4 bases and J by 7 bases. The CDR3 is 13 residues long. Per germline, CDR1 SGHRS and CDR2 YFSETQ.

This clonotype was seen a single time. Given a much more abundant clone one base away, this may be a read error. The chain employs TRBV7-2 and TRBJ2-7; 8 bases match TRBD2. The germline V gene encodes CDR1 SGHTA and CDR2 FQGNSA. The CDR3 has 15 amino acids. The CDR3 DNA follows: TGTGCCAACAGCTTAGCTGGACTAGCCCTCTACGAGCAGTACTTC. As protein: CANSLAGLALYEQYF. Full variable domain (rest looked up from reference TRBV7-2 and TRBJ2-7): GAGVSQSPSNKVTEKGKDVELRCDPISGHTALYWYRQSLGQGLEFLIYFQGNSAPDKSGLPSDRFSAERTGGSVSTLTIQRTQQEDSAVYLCANSLAGLALYEQYFGPGTRLTVT.

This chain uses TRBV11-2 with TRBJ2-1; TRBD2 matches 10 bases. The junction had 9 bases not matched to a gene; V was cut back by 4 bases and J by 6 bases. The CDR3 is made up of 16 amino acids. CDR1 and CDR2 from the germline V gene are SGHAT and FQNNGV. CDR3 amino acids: CASSSPRASGSNEQFF. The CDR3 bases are TGTGCCAGCAGCTCGCCGAGGGCTAGCGGGAGCAATGAGCAGTTCTTC.

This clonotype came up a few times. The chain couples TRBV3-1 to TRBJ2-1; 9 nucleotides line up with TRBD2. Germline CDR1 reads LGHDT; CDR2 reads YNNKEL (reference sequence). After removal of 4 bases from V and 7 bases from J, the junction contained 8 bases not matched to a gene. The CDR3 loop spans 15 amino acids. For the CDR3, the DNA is TGTGCCAGCAGCCCCTTAGCGGGGGCCTTAAATGAGCAGTTCTTC. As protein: CASSPLAGALNEQFF.

DNA for the CDR3: TGTGCCAGCAGCTTGGGCAACATGAACACTGAAGCTTTCTTT. The encoded protein is CASSLGNMNTEAFF. The chain links TRBV9 to TRBJ1-1; D not certain. The CDR3 consists of 14 residues. Germline loops: CDR1 SGDLS, CDR2 YYNGEE. V lost 4 bases and J 0 bases, leaving 10 bases between the germline ends.

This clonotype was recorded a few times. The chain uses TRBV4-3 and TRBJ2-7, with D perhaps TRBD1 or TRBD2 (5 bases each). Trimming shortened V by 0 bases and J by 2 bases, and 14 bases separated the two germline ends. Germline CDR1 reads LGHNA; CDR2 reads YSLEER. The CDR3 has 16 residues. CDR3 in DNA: TGCGCCAGCAGCCAAGAATGGGACGACCGCCCCTACGAGCAGTACTTC. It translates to CASSQEWDDRPYEQYF.

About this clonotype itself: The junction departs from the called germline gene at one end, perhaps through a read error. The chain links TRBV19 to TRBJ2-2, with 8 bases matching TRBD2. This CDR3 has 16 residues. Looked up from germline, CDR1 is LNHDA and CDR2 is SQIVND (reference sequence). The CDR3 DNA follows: TGTGCCAGTAACCCGGCGGACGCGGGAGTGAGCGGGGGGCTGTTTTTT. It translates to CASNPADAGVSGGLFF.

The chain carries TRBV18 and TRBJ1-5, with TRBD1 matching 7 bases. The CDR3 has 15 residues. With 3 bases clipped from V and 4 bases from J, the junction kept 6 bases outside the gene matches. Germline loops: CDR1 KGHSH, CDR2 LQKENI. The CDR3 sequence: CASSPEGAGNQPQHF. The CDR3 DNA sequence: TGTGCCAGCTCACCTGAGGGGGCCGGGAATCAGCCCCAGCATTTT. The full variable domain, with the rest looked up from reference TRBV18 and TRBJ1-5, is NAGVMQNPRHLVRRRGQEARLRCSPMKGHSHVYWYRQLPEEGLKFMVYLQKENIIDESGMPKERFSAEFPKEGPSILRIQQVVRGDSAAYFCASSPEGAGNQPQHFGDGTRLSIL.

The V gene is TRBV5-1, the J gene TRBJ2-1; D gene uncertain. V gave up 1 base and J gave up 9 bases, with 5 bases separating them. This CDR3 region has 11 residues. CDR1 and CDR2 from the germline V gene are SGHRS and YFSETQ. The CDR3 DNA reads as TGCGCCAGCAGCTTGTCTGGTGAGCAGTTCTTC. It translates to CASSLSGEQFF.

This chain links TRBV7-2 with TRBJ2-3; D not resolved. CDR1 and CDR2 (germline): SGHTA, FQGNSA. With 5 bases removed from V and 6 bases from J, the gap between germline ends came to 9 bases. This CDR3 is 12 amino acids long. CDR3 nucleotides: TGTGCCAGCAGCGAAAGTAGGGATACGCAGTATTTT. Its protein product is CASSESRDTQYF.